The 3 T cell receptor beta chains below were found in one sample sequenced in a study of blood T cell repertoires in COVID-19. Method: immunoSEQ multiplex PCR; TCRdb's copy keeps in-frame clones and lacks some. The table shows about 270,000 clones, with around nine tenths occurring only once. The sequencing input was peripheral blood. All receptors come from a middle-aged man with active or convalescent COVID-19.

This clone was counted only a few times. The identical CDR3 is also encoded by other nucleotide sequences in the sample. The CDR3 nucleotides read TGTGCCAGCAGCTTTGGACAGGGGTCGTACAATGAGCAGTTCTTC. Amino acid sequence: CASSFGQGSYNEQFF. The chain combines TRBV7-3 with TRBJ2-1, with TRBD1 matching over 9 bases. The CDR3 loop spans 15 amino acids. Losses at the gene ends were 3 bases for V and 4 bases for J; bases not matched to a gene: 4. Germline assignment: CDR1 SGHTA and CDR2 FQGTGA.

The CDR3 reads CASSPKLGRDTEAFF. CDR3 nucleotide sequence: TGTGCCAGCAGTCCGAAACTGGGGAGGGACACTGAAGCTTTCTTT. This chain joins TRBV6-5 and TRBJ1-1; D is undetermined. This CDR3 is 15 amino acids long. Germline CDR1 and CDR2: MNHEY and SVGAGI. V was clipped by 5 bases and J by 3 bases, with 16 bases between them.

The rearrangement links TRBV5-8 to TRBJ1-1, with 7 bases identical to TRBD1. The CDR3 runs 14 residues. The V gene end was trimmed by 8 bases and the J gene end by 3 bases; junction bases not matched to a gene: 10. In germline, CDR1 is SGHTS, CDR2 YDEGEE. CDR3 sequence reads: CASMPWTGDTEAFF. CDR3 DNA: TGTGCCAGTATGCCTTGGACAGGCGACACTGAAGCTTTCTTT.